This T cell receptor beta chain was identified in a study of Siglec-9 on CD8 T cells in melanoma (dated by TCRdb to between 2018 and 2021). Regarding the research as a whole: Siglec-9 expression on CD8+ T cells and the role of Siglec-9 in regulating T cells in the melanoma tumor microenvironment were investigated in the study.

The library was prepared using the immunoSEQ multiplex PCR assay. TCRdb mirrors the immuneACCESS table, restricted to in-frame sequences. Some clones are absent from its copies; in checked studies, under half trace to an unresolved V gene, and the reason for the others is unknown. Present in this sample are around 29,000 clones, 80% of which were seen just once. The ten most abundant clones make up roughly 6.3% of the sample. Spanning cysteine to phenylalanine, the CDR3 consists of 15 amino acids. Just CDR3 DNA is preserved here, 45 bases in frame from base 1. Germline trimming amounts to 3 bases on V and 3 bases on J, with 4 as the count of junction bases outside the gene matches. The germline V gene (reference sequence) gives CDR1 as MNHEY and CDR2 as SMNVEV. This clone was found once. Its antigen is still unknown. Base quality data are lacking; no much larger clone is found one base away. The paper as a whole reports these results and caveats: An effector memory CD8+ T-cell subset that appeared to accumulate within melanoma tumors was reported to be marked and regulated by Siglec-9.

The sequenced material came from Siglec-9- CD8+ T cells sorted from blood. The sample's cell subset or site label, decoded: CD8 T cells lacking Siglec-9. This receptor was identified in a human donor in good health. This chain is built from TRBV27 and TRBJ2-3, and TRBD2 aligns with 9 junction nucleotides. The DNA is TGTGCCAGCAGTTTTTTAGCGGGAGAAACAGATACGCAGTATTTT. This yields the protein CASSFLAGETDTQYF.